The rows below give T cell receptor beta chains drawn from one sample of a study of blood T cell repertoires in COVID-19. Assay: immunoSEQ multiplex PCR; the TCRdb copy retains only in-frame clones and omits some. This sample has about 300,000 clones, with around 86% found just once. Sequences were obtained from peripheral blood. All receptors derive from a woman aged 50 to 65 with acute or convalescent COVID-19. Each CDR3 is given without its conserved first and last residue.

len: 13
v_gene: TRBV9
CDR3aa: ASSVDGGRTYEQY

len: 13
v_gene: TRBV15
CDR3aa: ATSRGGAGANVLT

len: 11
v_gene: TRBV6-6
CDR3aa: ASSPGGYEKLF

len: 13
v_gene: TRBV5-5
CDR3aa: ASSRTSGRAGTQY

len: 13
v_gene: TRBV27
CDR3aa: ASSTTGLAGVELF

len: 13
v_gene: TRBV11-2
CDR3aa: ASSWRTGEYGTQY

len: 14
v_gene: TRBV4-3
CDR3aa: ASSQDLGPGANVLT

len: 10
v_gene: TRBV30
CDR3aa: AWSVTNYGYT

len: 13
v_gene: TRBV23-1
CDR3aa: ASSQSQQGGNEQF

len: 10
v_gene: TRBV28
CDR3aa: ASSLSDGVPF

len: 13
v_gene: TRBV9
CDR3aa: ASSVQQGGTDTQY

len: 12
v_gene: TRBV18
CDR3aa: ASSPGTETYEQY

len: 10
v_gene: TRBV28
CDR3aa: ASSFSPTEAF

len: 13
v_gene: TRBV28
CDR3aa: ASSMGTGGNQPQH

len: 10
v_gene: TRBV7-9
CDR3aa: ASKGAGYEQY

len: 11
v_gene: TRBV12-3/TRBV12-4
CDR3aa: ASSLGQLYEQY

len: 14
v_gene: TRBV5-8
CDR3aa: ASSSTGQGVAGELF

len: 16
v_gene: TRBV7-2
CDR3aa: ASSLVGASGSFYNEQF

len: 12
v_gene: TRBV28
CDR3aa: ASSLREGQETQY

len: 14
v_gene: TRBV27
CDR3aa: ASVSRGGLSNQPQH

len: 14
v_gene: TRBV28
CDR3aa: ASSFFRRERQETQY

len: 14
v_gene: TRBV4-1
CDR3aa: ASSRNSGVSNTEAF

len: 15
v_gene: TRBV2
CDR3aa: ASSGIVGVAGAGEQY

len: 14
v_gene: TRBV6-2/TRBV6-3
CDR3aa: ASSYRGHSTDSPLH

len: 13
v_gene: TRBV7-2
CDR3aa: ASSLALGLKNIQY

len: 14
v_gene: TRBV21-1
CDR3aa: ASIRQGPPRGLEQY

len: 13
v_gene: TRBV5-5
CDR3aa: ASSPYLTGGYEQY

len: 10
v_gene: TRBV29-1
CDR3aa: SVGGMDYGYT

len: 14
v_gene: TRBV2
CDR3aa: ASSVIAGGKGNEQF

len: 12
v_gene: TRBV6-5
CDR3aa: ASRPPREEYGYT

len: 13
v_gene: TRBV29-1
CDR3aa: SAASQGPMNTEAF

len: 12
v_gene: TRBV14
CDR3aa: ASSQYGQNYEQY

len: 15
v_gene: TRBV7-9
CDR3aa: ASDLRAGGMSGNTIY

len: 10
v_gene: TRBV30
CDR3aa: AWGDSREKLF

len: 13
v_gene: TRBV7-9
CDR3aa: ASSPQGSVLQPQH

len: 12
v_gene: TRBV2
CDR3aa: ASSERHKASGYT

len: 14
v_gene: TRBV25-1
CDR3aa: ASTPTGTAWTGELF

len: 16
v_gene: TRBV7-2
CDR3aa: ASSLSNPLQGSNTEAF

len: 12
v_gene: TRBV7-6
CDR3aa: ASSPGPQRTEAF

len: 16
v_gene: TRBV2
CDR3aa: ASSRDRGVQYSNQPQH

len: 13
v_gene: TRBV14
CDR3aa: ASSQGQWAGNEQF

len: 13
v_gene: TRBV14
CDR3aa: ASSQGTTANYGYT

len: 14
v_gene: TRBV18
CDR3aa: ASSPARVYANTEAF

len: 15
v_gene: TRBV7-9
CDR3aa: ASSLKTSGRNTGELF

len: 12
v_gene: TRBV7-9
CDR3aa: ASSLVHSHYEQY

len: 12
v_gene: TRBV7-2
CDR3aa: ASSLEGGAYEQY

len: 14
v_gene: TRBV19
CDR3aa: ASSIAGEIGTGELF

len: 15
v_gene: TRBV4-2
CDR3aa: ASSQTSGSTSTDTQY

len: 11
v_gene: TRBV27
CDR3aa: ASSSREGEKLF

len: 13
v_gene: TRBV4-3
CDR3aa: ASSQDGGGGTEAF

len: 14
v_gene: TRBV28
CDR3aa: ASSFRDIANTGELF